This entry lists 3 T cell receptor beta chains sequenced from one sample in a study of long-term antiretroviral therapy in people with HIV. Sequencing used immunoSEQ v3.0 at survey level. Sequenced by immunoSEQ multiplex PCR; TCRdb stores in-frame clones only, minus some. Of roughly 12,000 clones in the sample, 82% were seen once. The sequencing here drew on unsorted PBMCs, taken 1.2 years after starting antiretroviral therapy. These receptors all come from a man aged 35-49 years with HIV.

This sequence joins TRBV30 and TRBJ1-5; TRBD1 aligns across 7 bases. J lost 6 bases, V lost 1 base, and 3 bases had no gene match. CDR1 GTSNPN and CDR2 SVGIG come from the germline V gene (reference sequence). This CDR3 contains 13 residues. The CDR3 reads CAWSGQGGQPQHF. The CDR3 coding sequence is TGTGCCTGGAGTGGACAGGGTGGTCAGCCCCAGCATTTT.

V usage is TRBV27 and J usage is TRBJ1-5; D uncertain. The V gene lost 7 bases and the J gene lost 6 bases, with 4 bases spanning the gap. Germline V CDR1 and CDR2: MNHEY, SMNVEV (reference sequence). The CDR3 has 10 amino acids. The CDR3 DNA reads TGTGCCAGCATTCGTCAGCCCCAGCATTTT. Amino acids: CASIRQPQHF.

The V call is TRBV30, the J call TRBJ1-1; D may be TRBD1 (5 bases). Trimming shortened V by 0 bases and J by 0 bases, and 17 bases separated the two germline ends. The CDR3 loop spans 17 amino acids. Per the germline V gene, CDR1 is GTSNPN and CDR2 is SVGIG (reference sequence). CDR3 loop: CAWSVLPGRNMNTEAFF. The CDR3 DNA reads TGTGCCTGGAGTGTACTCCCGGGACGGAACATGAACACTGAAGCTTTCTTT.